This TCR beta chain was recorded in a study of CD4+ T cells in melanoma. Overall study findings and caveats: A reported correlation linked neoantigen-specific CD4+ T cells to CD8+, macrophage and B cell function.

This clone was counted only a few times. Its antigen is still unknown. Some clones are missing from TCRdb's copy, which holds only in-frame ones; the method was immunoSEQ multiplex PCR. The table shows roughly 110,000 clones, with 92% occurring only once. The V and J ends lost 6 bases and 3 bases, in that order; junction bases with no gene match: 5. CDR1 SQVTM and CDR2 ANQGSEA come from the germline V gene. This CDR3 spans 13 amino acids. The receptor was isolated from a human donor with melanoma. The chain combines TRBV29-1 with TRBJ2-1, with 7 bases lining up with TRBD1. The sample was peripheral blood. The CDR3: CSVPRQGYNEQFF. In DNA, the CDR3 is TGCAGCGTCCCGAGACAGGGCTACAATGAGCAGTTCTTC.